Listed below are T cell receptor beta chains from one sample, sequenced in a study of cytomegalovirus exposure and HLA in healthy donors. The table came from immunoSEQ multiplex PCR; TCRdb's copy has only in-frame clones and leaves some out. The table lists 120,000 to 150,000 clones, around 83% of them singletons. Sequencing input: PBMCs. The receptors were sampled from a man in his forties in good health and CMV-seropositive. Both conserved end residues are part of each CDR3. Each record gives: CDR3 length, J gene, V gene, clone size, D gene, CDR3 DNA, CDR3 protein. A D gene is named only where the DNA matches it firmly. Size is omitted from some rows. Given values are once, few, many or a class for expanded clones.

>15|TRBJ2-7|TRBV7-3|NA|NA
TGTGCCAGCAGCTTAAATGACGGGGGCTCCTACGAGCAGTACTTC
CASSLNDGGSYEQYF
>16|TRBJ1-2|TRBV12-5|NA|NA
TGTGCTAGTGGTTTGGTACTTGGAGGTCCTAACTATGGCTACACCTTC
CASGLVLGGPNYGYTF
>13|TRBJ1-4|TRBV7-3|once|NA
TGTGCCAGCAGCTTAGTTACGGGGGAAAAACTGTTTTTT
CASSLVTGEKLFF
>14|TRBJ1-2|TRBV4-1|NA|TRBD1
TGCGCCAGCAGCCAAATACACAGGGGGCTTGGCTACACCTTC
CASSQIHRGLGYTF
>15|TRBJ2-6|TRBV27|NA|NA
TGTGCCAGCAGTTTAAGCTGGTCTGGGGCCAACGTCCTGACTTTC
CASSLSWSGANVLTF
>15|TRBJ2-1|TRBV5-1|NA|NA
TGCGCCAGCAGCCCACAGGCCCCAATGTACAATGAGCAGTTCTTC
CASSPQAPMYNEQFF
>11|TRBJ1-2|TRBV6-6|few|NA
TGTGCCAGCAGTTACTCGGCGGGATACACCTTC
CASSYSAGYTF
>17|TRBJ1-1|TRBV6-1|NA|NA
TGTGCCAGCAGTGGTCAGGGATGGGGCCCTCTGAACACTGAAGCTTTCTTT
CASSGQGWGPLNTEAFF
>14|TRBJ2-4|TRBV30|once|NA
TGTGCCGTTGAAGATGGGCTAGCCAAAAACATTCAGTACTTC
CAVEDGLAKNIQYF
>13|TRBJ1-1|TRBV10-1|NA|NA
TGCGCCAGCAGTACAGGACCGAACACTGAAGCTTTCTTT
CASSTGPNTEAFF
>15|TRBJ1-2|TRBV7-6|once|NA
TGTGCCAGCAGCCCGGGGAGCGGCCTAGGCTATGGCTACACCTTC
CASSPGSGLGYGYTF
>17|TRBJ1-1|TRBV6-1|NA|NA
TGTGCCAGCAGTGAGAACCCTTGGCAGGGGATGAACACTGAAGCTTTCTTT
CASSENPWQGMNTEAFF
>17|TRBJ2-3|TRBV4-3|NA|TRBD1
TGCGCCAGCAGCCGGGGGGACAGGGTGTCCCCCACAGATACGCAGTATTTT
CASSRGDRVSPTDTQYF
>15|TRBJ2-3|TRBV5-6|NA|TRBD1
TGTGCCAGCAGCTCGGACAGGGGCGGGACAGATACGCAGTATTTT
CASSSDRGGTDTQYF
>14|TRBJ2-1|TRBV5-1|NA|NA
TGCGCCAGCAGCTTCCTAACAGGGGGGGGTGAGCAGTTCTTC
CASSFLTGGGEQFF
>15|TRBJ2-1|TRBV19|NA|TRBD2
TGTGCCAGCTGTCCGAGGATAGCGGGAGGCAATGAGCAGTTCTTC
CASCPRIAGGNEQFF
>14|TRBJ2-1|TRBV7-9|NA|TRBD1
TGTTCCAGCAGCTTAGGGGGCGCAAACAATGAGCAGTTCTTC
CSSSLGGANNEQFF
>16|TRBJ1-4|TRBV4-3|NA|TRBD1
TGCGCCAGCAGCCAGGCCTCCGGGACAGGGAATGAAAAACTGTTTTTT
CASSQASGTGNEKLFF
>15|TRBJ1-1|TRBV18|NA|TRBD1
TGTGCCAGCTCACCAAATGGACAGGGTAGGACTGAAGCTTTCTTT
CASSPNGQGRTEAFF
>16|TRBJ2-2|TRBV27|few|TRBD2
TGTGCCAGCAGTTTATTCGCGGGAGGGAACACCGGGGAGCTGTTTTTT
CASSLFAGGNTGELFF
>11|TRBJ2-1|TRBV6-1|NA|TRBD1
TGTGCCAGCAGACAGGGGCGTGAGCAGTTCTTC
CASRQGREQFF
>15|TRBJ2-1|TRBV2|NA|TRBD2
TGTGCCAGCACTCTGGAGACTAGCGGTTACAATGAGCAGTTCTTC
CASTLETSGYNEQFF
>15|TRBJ2-7|TRBV7-8|NA|TRBD1
TGTGCCAGCAGCTTAGGGAGGACAGGACCCTACGAGCAGTACTTC
CASSLGRTGPYEQYF
>13|TRBJ2-1|TRBV13|NA|NA
TGTGCCAGCAGCTTAGGATCATACAATGAGCAGTTCTTC
CASSLGSYNEQFF
>14|TRBJ2-4|TRBV19|few|TRBD2
TGTGCCAGTAAGGGGGGTAGCGGGACTTACATTCAGTACTTC
CASKGGSGTYIQYF
>16|TRBJ2-6|TRBV19|NA|TRBD1
TGTGCCAGTAGCCTCACAGGGGGTTCCGGGGCCAACGTCCTGACTTTC
CASSLTGGSGANVLTF
>12|TRBJ2-3|TRBV25-1|few|NA
TGTGCCAGCAGTCTGGCCACAGATACGCAGTATTTT
CASSLATDTQYF
>11|TRBJ2-3|TRBV27|NA|NA
TGTGCCAGCACCGACGGAGGTACGCAGTATTTT
CASTDGGTQYF
>15|TRBJ2-7|TRBV6-7|once|TRBD1
TGTGCCAGCAGTGCTCGGGACAGGGATACCTACGAGCAGTACTTC
CASSARDRDTYEQYF
>14|TRBJ2-1|TRBV11-3|NA|TRBD1
TGTGCCAGCAGCCCTAGGACAGGGGTGAATGAGCAGTTCTTC
CASSPRTGVNEQFF
>14|TRBJ1-5|TRBV5-1|NA|TRBD1
TGCGCCAGCAGCTTGGGACAGGGGTATCAGCCCCAGCATTTT
CASSLGQGYQPQHF
>14|TRBJ1-4|TRBV7-2|NA|NA
TGTGCCAGCAGCTTAAGCAGGGTTAATGAAAAACTGTTTTTT
CASSLSRVNEKLFF
>14|TRBJ2-1|TRBV4-1|NA|NA
TGCGCCAGCAGCCAAGATCAGGGCTACAATGAGCAGTTCTTC
CASSQDQGYNEQFF
>14|TRBJ1-4|TRBV15|few|NA
TGTGCCACCAGCAGACAGGGGTTGGGGGAAAAACTGTTTTTT
CATSRQGLGEKLFF
>15|TRBJ2-1|TRBV7-8|NA|TRBD1
TGTGCCAGCGGCCAGGGCAGGGGGTTCTACAATGAGCAGTTCTTC
CASGQGRGFYNEQFF
>14|TRBJ2-3|TRBV6-5|NA|NA
TGTGCCAGCAGTTACCAGGGGCGCACAGATACGCAGTATTTT
CASSYQGRTDTQYF
>16|TRBJ1-1|TRBV18|NA|NA
TGTGCCAGCTCACCACCGCGGCTCCCGGGGGGCACTGAAGCTTTCTTT
CASSPPRLPGGTEAFF
>11|TRBJ1-1|TRBV27|NA|NA
TGTGCCAGCAGGAGGAGAACTGAAGCTTTCTTT
CASRRRTEAFF
>13|TRBJ2-5|TRBV19|once|NA
TGTGCCAGTAGTATAGGGGAGCGGGAGACCCAGTACTTC
CASSIGERETQYF
>14|TRBJ1-6|TRBV29-1|NA|TRBD1
TGCAGCGCCCGAGAGGGACAGGGCAATTCACCCCTCCACTTT
CSAREGQGNSPLHF